The sequence of this TCR beta chain was determined in a study of T cell responses to AZD1222 COVID-19 vaccine. The study's findings and limits: Regions 160-218 and 743-854 held dominance among vaccine-associated CD4 TCRs, which spanned spike.

This clone was counted only a few times. No antigen is known for it. The CDR3 extends over 15 amino acids. CDR1 SGHAT and CDR2 FQDESV come from the germline V gene (reference sequence). V lost 2 bases, J lost 3 bases, and 13 bases lay in between. Here immunoSEQ multiplex PCR was the method, and the copy in TCRdb shows in-frame clones only, minus some. The repertoire includes about 92,000 clones, just over 85% of them detected once, and 10% sits in the top ten. This clonotype was obtained from an adult in good health. This chain connects TRBV11-1 to TRBJ1-2; weak D call: TRBD1 (5 bases). Specimen: peripheral blood, collected on day 0 of MenACWY control vaccination. The CDR3 nucleotides are TGTGCCAGCAGCTTAATGGCAGGGTCAGACTATGGCTACACCTTC. This encodes CASSLMAGSDYGYTF.